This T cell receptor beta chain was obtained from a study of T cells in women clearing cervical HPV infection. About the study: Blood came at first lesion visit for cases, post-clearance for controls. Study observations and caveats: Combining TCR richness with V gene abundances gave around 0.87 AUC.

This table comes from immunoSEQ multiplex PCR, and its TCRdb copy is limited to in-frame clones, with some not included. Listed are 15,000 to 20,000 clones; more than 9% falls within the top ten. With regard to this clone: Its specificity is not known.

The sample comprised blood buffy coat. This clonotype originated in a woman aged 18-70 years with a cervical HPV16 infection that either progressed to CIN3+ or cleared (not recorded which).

The part of the CDR3 DNA that was read is TGTGCCAGCAGATTAGCGGGAGCGGGAAAAGAGACC. Translating it yields CASRLAGAGKET. The entire CDR3 protein reads CASRLAGAGKETQYF. The rearrangement uses TRBV6-2 or TRBV6-3 and TRBJ2-5; 9 bases are shared with TRBD2. The read terminates 3 residues ahead of where the CDR3 ends, so the germline J gene completes it. V trimming: 6 bases; J trimming: 3 bases; junction bases outside the gene matches: 8. Germline V lookup: CDR1 MNHEY, CDR2 SVGEGT. CDR3 length equals 15 residues.